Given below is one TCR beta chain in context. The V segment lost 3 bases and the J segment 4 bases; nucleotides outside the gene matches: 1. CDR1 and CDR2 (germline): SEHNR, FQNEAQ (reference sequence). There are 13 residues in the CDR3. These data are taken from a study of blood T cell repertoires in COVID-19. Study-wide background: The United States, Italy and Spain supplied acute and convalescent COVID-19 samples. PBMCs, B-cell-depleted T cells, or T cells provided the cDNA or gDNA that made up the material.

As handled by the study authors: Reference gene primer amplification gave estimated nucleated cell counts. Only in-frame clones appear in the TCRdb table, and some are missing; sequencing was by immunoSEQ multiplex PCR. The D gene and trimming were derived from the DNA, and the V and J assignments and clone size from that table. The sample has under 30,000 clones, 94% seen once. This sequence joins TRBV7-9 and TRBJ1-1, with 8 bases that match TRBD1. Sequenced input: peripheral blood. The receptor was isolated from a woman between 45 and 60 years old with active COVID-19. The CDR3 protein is CASSFTGGTEAFF. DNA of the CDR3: TGTGCCAGCAGCTTTACAGGGGGCACTGAAGCTTTCTTT.